These 15 T cell receptor beta chains were sequenced from one sample in a study of blood T cells in healthy people across ages. It was with a sample-barcoded 5' primer and a J-beta primer mix that a second PCR of roughly 7 to 12 cycles was run. TCRdb itself ran the 5' RACE reads through MiXCR, one entry per CDR3 protein. The sample records 600,000 to 800,000 distinct CDR3 sequences, approximately 21% being singletons. Source material: blood. These TCRs come from a man between 65 and 79 years old in good health.

V is TRBV5-6 and J is TRBJ2-1, with TRBD2 matching 8 bases. Germline V gene sequence: CDR1 SGHDT, CDR2 YYEEEE. J lost 9 bases, V lost 4 bases, and 18 bases had no gene match. The CDR3 runs 17 residues. CDR3 DNA: TGTGCCAGCAGCCCCGGCCTACGGGAGGGCCTGAATAGTGAGCAGTTCTTC. Protein product: CASSPGLREGLNSEQFF.

The chain employs TRBV6-5 and TRBJ2-5, with D perhaps TRBD2 (6 bases). The CDR3 is 14 residues long. Germline V CDR1 and CDR2: MNHEY, SVGAGI. The V gene lost 6 bases and the J gene lost 5 bases, with 16 bases spanning the gap. The CDR3 loop reads CASSPDYLRETQYF. The CDR3 DNA sequence: TGTGCCAGCAGCCCGGACTATCTGAGGGAGACCCAGTACTTC.

This clonotype was detected ten times or more. J is TRBJ2-7 and V is TRBV28; D remains unclear. The CDR3 runs 11 residues. The ends were cut back, 5 bases at V and 6 bases at J, with 8 bases in the middle. Germline CDR1 MDHEN, CDR2 SYDVKM. The chain's CDR3 is CASSLRTEQYF. The CDR3 nucleotides are TGTGCCAGCAGTCTCCGTACCGAGCAGTACTTC.

The V gene is TRBV4-3, the J gene TRBJ2-3; weak D call: TRBD2 (6 bases). V was trimmed by 4 bases and J by 6 bases, leaving 11 bases between them. Germline CDR1 LGHNA, CDR2 YSLEER. The CDR3 consists of 13 residues. CDR3 coding DNA: TGCGCCAGCAGCCCCCGGGAGTTGGATACGCAGTATTTT. Protein: CASSPRELDTQYF.

The genes are TRBV24-1 and TRBJ2-1; 13 bases are shared with TRBD2. The germline V gene encodes CDR1 KGHDR and CDR2 SFDVKD. V shed 2 bases and J 6 bases; nucleotides not matched to a gene: 9. The CDR3 sequence is 18 residues long. Written as DNA, the CDR3 is TGTGCCACCAGTGATTCAATACCAACTAGCGGGAGGGCCAATGAGCAGTTCTTC. It translates to CATSDSIPTSGRANEQFF.

The sample holds a few counts of this clonotype. V usage is TRBV20-1 and J usage is TRBJ2-1; D is possibly TRBD2 (6 bases). This CDR3 contains 16 residues. Germline lookup yields CDR1 DFQATT and CDR2 SNEGSKA (reference sequence). Trimming removed 3 bases at V and 8 bases at J, with 23 bases between. CDR3 bases: TGCAGTGCTAGTAATGGAGGTGGGAGGAGGAGAGATGAGCAGTTCTTC. It encodes CSASNGGGRRRDEQFF.

This clonotype was observed a handful of times. V and J are TRBV11-2 and TRBJ2-5; 14 nucleotides match TRBD2. The CDR3 sequence is 15 residues long. Germline loops: CDR1 SGHAT, CDR2 FQNNGV. Unmatched junction bases numbered 1, after V lost 3 bases and J lost 4 bases. CDR3 sequence (DNA): TGTGCCAGCAGCTTCGGGACTAGCGGGAGAGAGACCCAGTACTTC. It is translated as CASSFGTSGRETQYF.

Only a few counts were recorded for this clonotype. V usage is TRBV20-1 and J usage is TRBJ1-4, with TRBD1 matching over 10 bases. The germline V gene has CDR1 DFQATT and CDR2 SNEGSKA (reference sequence). The CDR3 loop spans 16 amino acids. V lost 3 bases, J lost 3 bases, and 7 bases stayed unmatched. CDR3 nucleotide sequence: TGCAGTGCTAGGTCCGACAGGGGGCGGTCTAATGAAAAACTGTTTTTT. This translates into CSARSDRGRSNEKLFF.

This clonotype appeared a few times. The V call is TRBV5-5, the J call TRBJ2-5; 9 bases line up with TRBD1. The J call may not be correct, given that the DNA end is closer to TRBJ2-7. The CDR3 spans 14 residues. Germline V gene data show CDR1 as SGHKS and CDR2 as YYEKEE (reference sequence). The CDR3 DNA is TGTGCCAGCAGCTGGACAGGGGCCCTTTACGAGCAGTACTTC. Amino acid sequence: CASSWTGALYEQYF.

This clonotype has at least ten counts. J is TRBJ1-4 and V is TRBV20-1; D gene uncertain. V lost 5 bases to trimming and J lost 4 bases, with 14 bases between them. Germline CDR1 and CDR2: DFQATT and SNEGSKA (reference sequence). The CDR3 consists of 14 residues. For the CDR3, the DNA is TGCAGTGCTGCTACCTCCCTGGATAATGAAAAACTGTTTTTT. This translates into CSAATSLDNEKLFF.

This clonotype has a handful of counts. The chain combines TRBV5-1 with TRBJ2-5; D call uncertain. The J call may be in error: the DNA end matches TRBJ2-7 better. The CDR3 contains 14 residues. Germline CDR1 reads SGHRS; CDR2 reads YFSETQ. CDR3 residues: CASSLKKPTDEQYF. In DNA, the CDR3 is TGCGCCAGCAGCTTGAAAAAGCCCACCGACGAGCAGTACTTC.

This clonotype showed up just a few times. The genes are TRBV20-1 and TRBJ2-1, with 7 bases lining up with TRBD2. J gave up 0 bases and V 1 base, and 6 bases lay outside the gene matches. CDR3 length: 16 residues. From germline, CDR1 is DFQATT and CDR2 SNEGSKA (reference sequence). The CDR3 DNA follows: TGCAGTGCTAGAGTGGCTCTAGCGGTCTCCTACAATGAGCAGTTCTTC. This translates into CSARVALAVSYNEQFF.

This clonotype was seen once. An end of the junction differs from the germline gene, which may be a read error. The chain links TRBV24-1 to TRBJ2-5, with a tentative D call TRBD2 (5 bases). The CDR3 is 15 residues long. Germline V CDR1 and CDR2: KGHDR, SFDVKD. The CDR3 DNA follows: TGTGCCATCAGTGACCCTGACGGGAACCAAGAGACCCAGTACTTC. Protein sequence: CAISDPDGNQETQYF.

The chain couples TRBV25-1 to TRBJ2-5; the D call may be TRBD1 or TRBD2 (5 bases each). The CDR3 sequence is 12 residues long. CDR1 is MGHDK, CDR2 SYGVNS, per germline. Trimming removed 8 bases from V and 2 bases from J, with 9 bases in between. CDR3 sequence reads: CASRDPQETQYF. The CDR3 DNA follows: TGTGCCAGCCGGGACCCACAAGAGACCCAGTACTTC.

The V and J genes are TRBV4-3 and TRBJ2-1; TRBD2 might be the D (5 bases). V lost 4 bases and J 0 bases, leaving 13 bases between the germline ends. CDR3 length: 16 residues. Germline CDR1 and CDR2: LGHNA and YSLEER. The CDR3 spells CASSPVSASSYNEQFF. In DNA form, the CDR3 reads TGCGCCAGCAGCCCCGTTAGCGCCAGCTCCTACAATGAGCAGTTCTTC.